This T cell receptor (beta chain) comes out of a study of blood T cells in healthy people across ages. At the level of the study: Roughly one uniquely barcoded beta molecule per two T cells was captured.

The study, taken as a whole, reports: When set beside aged donors, long-lived donors presented more naive CD4+ cells and higher diversity.

This clonotype was seen repeatedly, ten times or more. The antigen remains undetermined. The V gene's germline CDR1 is GTSNPN and CDR2 SVGIG (reference sequence). Trimming took 4 bases from V and 7 from J, leaving 8 bases between them. CDR3 length: 11 residues. Primers used in a second PCR of roughly 6 to 11 cycles were a sample-barcoded 5' primer and a J-beta primer mix. TCRdb re-derived calls from the 5' RACE reads in MiXCR, one entry per CDR3 protein. The sample lists some 640,000 distinct CDR3 sequences; approximately 30% were seen once. The sequencing input was blood. The receptor comes from a woman older than 75 in good health. The rearrangement joins TRBV30 to TRBJ2-1; possibly TRBD2 for D (5 bases). DNA of the CDR3: TGTGCCTGGACTACTAGGAATGAGCAGTTCTTC. Protein: CAWTTRNEQFF.